This T cell receptor (beta chain) derives from a study of blood T cell repertoires in COVID-19. In the study overall: Material from acute and convalescent COVID-19 was sourced from the United States, Italy and Spain.

Details on this clone: A read error may produce the germline difference seen at one junction end.

Sequenced by immunoSEQ multiplex PCR; TCRdb stores in-frame clones only, minus some. This sample has fewer than 350,000 clones; 80% to 90% occur once, and the top ten carry 2.2%. The sequenced sample was PBMCs or T cells enriched from blood (not recorded which). This sequence originates from a man aged 30 to 45 who had recovered from COVID-19.

CDR3 DNA: TGTGCTAGCAGCCCAGGAACAGGGGGCTCCTACAATGAGCAGTTCTTC. Protein sequence: CASSPGTGGSYNEQFF. The gene calls are TRBV7-7 and TRBJ2-1; 8 bases fit TRBD1. This CDR3 has 16 residues. Germline V gene data show CDR1 as SSHAT and CDR2 as FNYEAQ (reference sequence). Based on the CDR3 plus reference TRBV7-7 and TRBJ2-1, the full variable domain is GAGVSQSPRYKVTKRGQDVTLRCDPISSHATLYWYQQALGQGPEFLTYFNYEAQPDKSGLPSDRFSAERPEGSISTLTIQRTEQRDSAMYRCASSPGTGGSYNEQFFGPGTRLTVL.